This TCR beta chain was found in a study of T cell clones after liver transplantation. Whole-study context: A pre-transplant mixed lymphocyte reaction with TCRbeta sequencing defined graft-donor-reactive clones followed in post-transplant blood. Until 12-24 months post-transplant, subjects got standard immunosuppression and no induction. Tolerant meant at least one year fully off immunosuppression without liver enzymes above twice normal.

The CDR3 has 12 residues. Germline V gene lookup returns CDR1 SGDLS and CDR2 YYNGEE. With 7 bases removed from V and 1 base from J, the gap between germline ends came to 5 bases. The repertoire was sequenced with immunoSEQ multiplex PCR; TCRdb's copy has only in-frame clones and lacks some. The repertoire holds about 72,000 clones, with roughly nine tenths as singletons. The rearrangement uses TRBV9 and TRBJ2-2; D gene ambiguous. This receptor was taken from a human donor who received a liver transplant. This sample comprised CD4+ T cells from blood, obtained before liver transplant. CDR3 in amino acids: CASGENTGELFF. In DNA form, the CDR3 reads TGTGCCAGCGGAGAGAACACCGGGGAGCTGTTTTTT. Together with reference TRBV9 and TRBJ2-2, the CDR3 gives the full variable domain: DSGVTQTPKHLITATGQRVTLRCSPRSGDLSVYWYQQSLDQGLQFLIQYYNGEERAKGNILERFSAQQFPDLHSELNLSSLELGDSALYFCASGENTGELFFGEGSRLTVL.